The sequence of this TCR beta chain was determined in a study of blood T cell repertoires in COVID-19. Turning to the study itself: From T cells, B-cell-depleted T cells, or PBMCs came the material, which was cDNA or gDNA.

Germline CDR1 SGHKS, CDR2 YYEKEE (reference sequence). V was cut by 0 bases and J by 0 bases, with 19 bases left in between. The CDR3 sequence is 19 residues long. Study processing details: How many nucleated cells were present was estimated from reference gene primer amplification. Measured with immunoSEQ multiplex PCR; TCRdb has only the in-frame clones, and not every one. V and J calls and clone size come straight from that table; D and trimming were deduced from the DNA. The sample contains over 120,000 clones, over 65% of which appear only once. This sequence originates from an elderly woman with active or convalescent COVID-19. Sequenced material: peripheral blood. This chain connects TRBV5-5 to TRBJ1-5; weak D call: TRBD1 (6 bases). Here the CDR3 DNA reads TGTGCCAGCAGCTTGGCCGGACAGAACAGTTACAATAGCAATCAGCCCCAGCATTTT. This sequence encodes CASSLAGQNSYNSNQPQHF.